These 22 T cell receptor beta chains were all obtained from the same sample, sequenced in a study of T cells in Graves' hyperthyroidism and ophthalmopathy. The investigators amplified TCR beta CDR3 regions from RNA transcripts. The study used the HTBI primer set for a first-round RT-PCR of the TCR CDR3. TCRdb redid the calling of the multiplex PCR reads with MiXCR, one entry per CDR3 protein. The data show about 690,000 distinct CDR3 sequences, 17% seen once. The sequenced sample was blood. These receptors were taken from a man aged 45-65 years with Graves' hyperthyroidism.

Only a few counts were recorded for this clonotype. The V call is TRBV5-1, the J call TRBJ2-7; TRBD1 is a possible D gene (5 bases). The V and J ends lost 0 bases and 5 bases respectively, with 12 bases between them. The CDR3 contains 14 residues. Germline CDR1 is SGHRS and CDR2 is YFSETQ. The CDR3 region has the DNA TGCGCCAGCAGCTTGGCTGACAGAACGGACGAGCAGTACTTC. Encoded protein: CASSLADRTDEQYF.

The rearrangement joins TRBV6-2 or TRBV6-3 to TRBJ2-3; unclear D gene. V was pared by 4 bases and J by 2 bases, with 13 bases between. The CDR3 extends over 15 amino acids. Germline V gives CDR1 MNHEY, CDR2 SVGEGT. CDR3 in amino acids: CASSSHLENTDTQYF. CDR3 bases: TGTGCCAGCAGTTCCCACCTGGAAAACACAGATACGCAGTATTTT.

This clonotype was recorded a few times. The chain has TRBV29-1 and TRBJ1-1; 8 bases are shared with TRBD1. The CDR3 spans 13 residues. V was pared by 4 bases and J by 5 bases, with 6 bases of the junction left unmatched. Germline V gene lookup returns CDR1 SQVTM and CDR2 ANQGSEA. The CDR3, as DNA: TGCAGCGTTGCCGACAGGGGAGGGACTGAAGCTTTCTTT. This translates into CSVADRGGTEAFF.

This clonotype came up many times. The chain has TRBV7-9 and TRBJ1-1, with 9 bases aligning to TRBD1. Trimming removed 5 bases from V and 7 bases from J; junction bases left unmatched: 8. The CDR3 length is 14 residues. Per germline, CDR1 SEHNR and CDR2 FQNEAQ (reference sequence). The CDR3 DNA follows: TGTGCCAGCAGCACCCGACAGGGGGTAATTGAAGCTTTCTTT. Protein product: CASSTRQGVIEAFF.

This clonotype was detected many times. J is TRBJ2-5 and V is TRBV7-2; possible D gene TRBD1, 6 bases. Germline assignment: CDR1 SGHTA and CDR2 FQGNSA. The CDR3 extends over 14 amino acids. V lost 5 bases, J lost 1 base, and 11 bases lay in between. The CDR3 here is CASSATGPQETQYF. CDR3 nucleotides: TGTGCCAGCAGCGCGACAGGTCCCCAAGAGACCCAGTACTTC.

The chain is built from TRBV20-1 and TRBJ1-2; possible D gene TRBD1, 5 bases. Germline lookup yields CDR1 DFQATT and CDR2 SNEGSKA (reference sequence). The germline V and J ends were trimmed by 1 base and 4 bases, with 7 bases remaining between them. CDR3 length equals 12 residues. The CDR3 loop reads CSARVQGYGYTF. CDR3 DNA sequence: TGCAGTGCTAGAGTTCAGGGCTATGGCTACACCTTC.

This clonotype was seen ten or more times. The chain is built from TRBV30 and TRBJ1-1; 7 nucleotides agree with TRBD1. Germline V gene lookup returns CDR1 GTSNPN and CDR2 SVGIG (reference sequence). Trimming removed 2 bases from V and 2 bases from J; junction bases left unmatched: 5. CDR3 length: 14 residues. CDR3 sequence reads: CAWSRDRVNTEAFF. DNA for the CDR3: TGTGCCTGGAGTCGGGACAGAGTAAACACTGAAGCTTTCTTT.

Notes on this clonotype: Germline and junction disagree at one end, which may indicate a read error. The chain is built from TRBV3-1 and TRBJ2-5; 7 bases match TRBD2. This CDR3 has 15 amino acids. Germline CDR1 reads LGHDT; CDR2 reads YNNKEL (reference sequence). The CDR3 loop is CASSRLTSVQATQYF. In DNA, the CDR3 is TGTGCCAGCAGCCGGCTAACTAGCGTTCAAGCGACCCAGTACTTC.

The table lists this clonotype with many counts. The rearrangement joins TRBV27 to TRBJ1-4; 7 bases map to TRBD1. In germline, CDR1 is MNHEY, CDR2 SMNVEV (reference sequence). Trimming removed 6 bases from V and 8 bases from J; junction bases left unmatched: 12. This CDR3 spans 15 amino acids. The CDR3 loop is CASSARTGGGEKLFF. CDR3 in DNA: TGTGCCAGCAGCGCACGGACAGGCGGGGGCGAAAAACTGTTTTTT.

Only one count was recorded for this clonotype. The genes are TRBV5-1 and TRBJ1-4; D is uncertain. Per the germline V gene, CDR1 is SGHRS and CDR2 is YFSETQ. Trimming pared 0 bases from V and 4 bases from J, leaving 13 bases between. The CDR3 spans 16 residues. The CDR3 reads CASSLAWAASNEKLFF. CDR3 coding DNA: TGCGCCAGCAGCTTGGCCTGGGCAGCCAGTAATGAAAAACTGTTTTTT.

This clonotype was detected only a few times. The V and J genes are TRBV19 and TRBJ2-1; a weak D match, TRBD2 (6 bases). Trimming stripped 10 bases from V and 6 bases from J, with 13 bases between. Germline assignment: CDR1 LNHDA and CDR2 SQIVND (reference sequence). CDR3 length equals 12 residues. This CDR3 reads CAIRGVFNEQFF. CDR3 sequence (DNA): TGTGCCATTCGCGGGGTTTTCAATGAGCAGTTCTTC.

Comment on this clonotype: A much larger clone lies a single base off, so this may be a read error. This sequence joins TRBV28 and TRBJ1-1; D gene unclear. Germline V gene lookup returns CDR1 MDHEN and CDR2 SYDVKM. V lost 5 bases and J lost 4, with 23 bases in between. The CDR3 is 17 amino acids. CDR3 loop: CASSADRIVGRGTEAFF. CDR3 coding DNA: TGTGCCAGCAGTGCGGACCGGATCGTCGGGCGGGGCACTGAAGCTTTCTTT. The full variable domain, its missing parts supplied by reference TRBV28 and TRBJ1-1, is DVKVTQSSRYLVKRTGEKVFLECVQDMDHENMFWYRQDPGLGLRLIYFSYDVKMKEKGDIPEGYSVSREKKERFSLILESASTNQTSMYLCASSADRIVGRGTEAFFGQGTRLTVV.

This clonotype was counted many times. In DNA, the CDR3 is TGTGCCAGCAGCTTAGGTGCTAGCGGGAGTGAGCAGTTCTTC. Its translation is CASSLGASGSEQFF. The V call is TRBV11-2, the J call TRBJ2-1, with 10 positions matching TRBD2. The CDR3 contains 14 residues. Germline V lookup: CDR1 SGHAT, CDR2 FQNNGV. Trimming removed 1 base from V and 9 bases from J; junction bases left unmatched: 3.

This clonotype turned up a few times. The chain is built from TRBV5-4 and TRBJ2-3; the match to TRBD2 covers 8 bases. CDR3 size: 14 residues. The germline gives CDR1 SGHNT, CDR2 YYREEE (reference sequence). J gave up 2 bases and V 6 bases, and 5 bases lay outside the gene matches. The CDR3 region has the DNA TGTGCCAGCAATAGCGGGAAACTCACAGATACGCAGTATTTT. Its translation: CASNSGKLTDTQYF.

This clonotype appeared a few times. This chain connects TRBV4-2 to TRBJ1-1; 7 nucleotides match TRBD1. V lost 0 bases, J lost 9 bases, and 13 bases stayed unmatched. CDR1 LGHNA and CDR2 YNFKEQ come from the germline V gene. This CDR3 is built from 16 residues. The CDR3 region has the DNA TGTGCCAGCAGCCAAGAAGGGGAGGGGGCAAGCCGCCAAGCTTTCTTT. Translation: CASSQEGEGASRQAFF.

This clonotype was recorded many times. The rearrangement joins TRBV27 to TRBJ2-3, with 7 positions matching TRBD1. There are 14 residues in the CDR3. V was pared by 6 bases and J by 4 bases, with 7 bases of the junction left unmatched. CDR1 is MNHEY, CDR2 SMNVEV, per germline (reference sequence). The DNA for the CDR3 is TGTGCCAGCAGCGGGACAGCCGGGGCAGATACGCAGTATTTT. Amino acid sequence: CASSGTAGADTQYF.

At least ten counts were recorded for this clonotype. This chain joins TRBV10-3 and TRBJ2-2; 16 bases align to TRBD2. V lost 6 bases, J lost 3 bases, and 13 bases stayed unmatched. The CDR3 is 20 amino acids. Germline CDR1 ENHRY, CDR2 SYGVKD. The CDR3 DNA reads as TGTGCCATCAGGACAAACCCGGGACTAGCGGGAGGGCCCGACACCGGGGAGCTGTTTTTT. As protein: CAIRTNPGLAGGPDTGELFF.

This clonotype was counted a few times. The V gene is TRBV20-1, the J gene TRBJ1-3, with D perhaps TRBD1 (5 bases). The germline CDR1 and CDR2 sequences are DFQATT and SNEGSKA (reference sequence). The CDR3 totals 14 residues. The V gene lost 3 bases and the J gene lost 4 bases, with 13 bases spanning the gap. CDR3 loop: CSASEQGSGNTIYF. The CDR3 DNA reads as TGCAGTGCTAGTGAGCAGGGCTCGGGAAACACCATATATTTT.

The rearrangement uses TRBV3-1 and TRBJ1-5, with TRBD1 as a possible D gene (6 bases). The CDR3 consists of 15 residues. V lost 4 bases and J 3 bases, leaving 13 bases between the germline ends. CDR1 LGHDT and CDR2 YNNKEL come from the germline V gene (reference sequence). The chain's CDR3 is CASSPAGGNNQPQHF. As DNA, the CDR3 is TGTGCCAGCAGCCCCGCGGGGGGCAACAATCAGCCCCAGCATTTT.

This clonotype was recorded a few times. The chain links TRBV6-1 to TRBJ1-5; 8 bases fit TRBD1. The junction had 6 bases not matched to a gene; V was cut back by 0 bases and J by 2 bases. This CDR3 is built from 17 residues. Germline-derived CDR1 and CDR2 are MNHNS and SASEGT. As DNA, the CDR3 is TGTGCCAGCAGTGAAGCAGGGTGGGGACAGGGCAATCAGCCCCAGCATTTT. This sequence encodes CASSEAGWGQGNQPQHF.

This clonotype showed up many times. The CDR3 here is CASSPRTSGSVNTGELFF. CDR3 DNA: TGTGCCAGCAGCCCGAGGACTAGCGGGAGCGTGAACACCGGGGAGCTGTTTTTT. The rearrangement uses TRBV14 and TRBJ2-2; 13 bases agree with TRBD2. The germline V gene encodes CDR1 SGHDN and CDR2 FVKESK. The CDR3 is 18 amino acids. V lost 4 bases to trimming and J lost 1 base; unmatched junction nucleotides: 6. The whole variable domain, remainder taken from reference TRBV14 and TRBJ2-2, is EAGVTQFPSHSVIEKGQTVTLRCDPISGHDNLYWYRRVMGKEIKFLLHFVKESKQDESGMPNNRFLAERTGGTYSTLKVQPAELEDSGVYFCASSPRTSGSVNTGELFFGEGSRLTVL.

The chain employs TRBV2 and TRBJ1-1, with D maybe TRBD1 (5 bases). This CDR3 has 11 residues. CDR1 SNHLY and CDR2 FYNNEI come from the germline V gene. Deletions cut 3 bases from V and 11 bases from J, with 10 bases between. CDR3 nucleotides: TGTGCCAGCAGTGACCTCGGGGACGCTTTCTTT. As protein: CASSDLGDAFF.